This TCR beta chain is drawn from a study of blood T cell repertoires in COVID-19. Study in general: Acute-phase and convalescent COVID-19 samples originated in the United States, Italy and Spain. From T cells, B-cell-depleted T cells, or PBMCs came the material, which was cDNA or gDNA.

How the authors handled the data: Estimation of nucleated cell counts relied on the amplification of reference gene primers. Profiling relied on immunoSEQ multiplex PCR, and the TCRdb table lists in-frame clones only, not all of them. The V and J calls and the clone size are those of that table, but D and trimming were determined from the DNA. The table includes approximately 70,000 clones, roughly nine tenths detected once. The germline V gene encodes CDR1 GTSNPN and CDR2 SVGIG (reference sequence). V shed 7 bases and J 0 bases; nucleotides not matched to a gene: 7. The CDR3 is made up of 14 amino acids. Enrolment of Seattle patients took place during active infection, and they were followed longitudinally.

The sample was peripheral blood. The sequence derives from a man aged 50 to 59 with COVID-19, enrolled during active disease. V and J are TRBV30 and TRBJ1-2; 8 nucleotides match TRBD1. The CDR3 spells CASSPGQANYGYTF. The CDR3, as DNA: TGTGCCTCAAGTCCGGGACAGGCTAACTATGGCTACACCTTC.